The T cell receptor (beta chain) described here comes from a study of PD-L1 blockade in urothelial cancer. Whole-study context: Blood samples contained a median roughly 150,000 T cells.

The data were produced by immunoSEQ multiplex PCR, yet TCRdb's version contains in-frame clones alone and is incomplete. Among approximately 50,000 clones listed, about 80% were seen once. Time point specified: pretreatment peripheral blood. The V gene's germline CDR1 is SGDLS and CDR2 YYNGEE. The CDR3 is 12 residues long. With 7 bases removed from V and 7 bases from J, the gap between germline ends came to 9 bases. This clone appeared a few times. Its cognate antigen is unknown. Overall study results and limits: Blood TCR clonality below the median before treatment was a predictor of better survival.

This sample comprised PBMCs, obtained around atezolizumab (anti-PD-L1) treatment. The chain couples TRBV9 to TRBJ1-6; D might be TRBD1 (6 bases). This TCR was sampled from a man aged 70 or older with urothelial cancer. Written as DNA, the CDR3 is TGTGCCAGCGGACAGCCAAATTCACCCCTCCACTTT. Translation: CASGQPNSPLHF.